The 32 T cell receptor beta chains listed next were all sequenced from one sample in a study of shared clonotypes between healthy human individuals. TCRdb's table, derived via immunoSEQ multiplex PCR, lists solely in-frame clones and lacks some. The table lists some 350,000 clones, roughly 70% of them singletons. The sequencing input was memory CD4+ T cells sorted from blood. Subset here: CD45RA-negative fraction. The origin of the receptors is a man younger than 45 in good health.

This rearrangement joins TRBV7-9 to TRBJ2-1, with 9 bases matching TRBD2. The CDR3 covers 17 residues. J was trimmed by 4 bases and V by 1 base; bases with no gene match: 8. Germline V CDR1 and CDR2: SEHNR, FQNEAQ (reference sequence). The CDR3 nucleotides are TGTGCCAGCAGCTTAGGTGCTAGCGGGAAATATTACAATGAGCAGTTCTTC. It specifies CASSLGASGKYYNEQFF.

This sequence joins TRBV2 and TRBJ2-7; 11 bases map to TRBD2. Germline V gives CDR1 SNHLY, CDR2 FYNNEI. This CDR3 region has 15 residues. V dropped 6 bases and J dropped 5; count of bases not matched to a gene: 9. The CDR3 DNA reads TGTGCCAGCAGCCCACCGGGACTAGCGGTCCACGAGCAGTACTTC. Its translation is CASSPPGLAVHEQYF.

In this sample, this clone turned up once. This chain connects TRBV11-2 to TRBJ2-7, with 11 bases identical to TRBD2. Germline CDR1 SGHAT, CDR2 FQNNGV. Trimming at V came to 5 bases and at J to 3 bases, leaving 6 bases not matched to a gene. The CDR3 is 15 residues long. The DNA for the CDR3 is TGTGCCAGCAGCGTTACCGGGACTAGCGGCTACGAGCAGTACTTC. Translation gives CASSVTGTSGYEQYF.

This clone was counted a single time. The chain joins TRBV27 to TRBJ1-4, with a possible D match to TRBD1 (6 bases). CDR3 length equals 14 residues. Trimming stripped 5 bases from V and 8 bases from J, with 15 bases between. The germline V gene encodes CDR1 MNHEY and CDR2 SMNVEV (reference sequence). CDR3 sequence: CASSTRTAREKLFF. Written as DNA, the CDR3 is TGTGCCAGCAGTACCCGGACAGCCCGAGAAAAACTGTTTTTT.

CDR3 DNA sequence: TGCAGCGTTGAGGGGATACTAGCGGGAGTTGGGGAGACCCAGTACTTC. This gives the protein CSVEGILAGVGETQYF. V gene TRBV29-1 combines with J gene TRBJ2-5, with 11 nucleotides matching TRBD2. Germline CDR1 SQVTM, CDR2 ANQGSEA. J gave up 5 bases and V 3 bases, and 11 bases lay outside the gene matches. The CDR3 covers 16 residues.

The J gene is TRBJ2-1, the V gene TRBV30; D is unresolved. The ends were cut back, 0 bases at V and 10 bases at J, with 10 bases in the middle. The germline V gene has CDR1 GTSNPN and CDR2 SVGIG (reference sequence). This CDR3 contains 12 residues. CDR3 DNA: TGTGCCTGGAGTGTGTTGGGAAGGGAGCAGTTCTTC. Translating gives CAWSVLGREQFF.

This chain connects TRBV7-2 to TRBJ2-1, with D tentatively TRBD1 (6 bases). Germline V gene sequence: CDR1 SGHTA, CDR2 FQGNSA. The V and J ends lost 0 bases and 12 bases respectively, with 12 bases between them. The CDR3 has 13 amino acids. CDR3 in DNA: TGTGCCAGCAGCTTAGCTTCACAGGGTTCGCAGTTCTTC. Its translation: CASSLASQGSQFF.

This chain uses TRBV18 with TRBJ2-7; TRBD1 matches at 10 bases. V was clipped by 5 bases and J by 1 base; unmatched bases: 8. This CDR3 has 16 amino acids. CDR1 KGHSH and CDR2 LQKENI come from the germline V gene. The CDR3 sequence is CASSIRTGGWSYEQYF. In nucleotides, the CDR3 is TGTGCCAGCTCAATACGGACAGGGGGTTGGTCCTACGAGCAGTACTTC.

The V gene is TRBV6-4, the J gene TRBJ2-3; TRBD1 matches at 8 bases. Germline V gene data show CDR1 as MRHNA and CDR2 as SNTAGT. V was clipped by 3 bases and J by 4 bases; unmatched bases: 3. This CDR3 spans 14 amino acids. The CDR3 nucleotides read TGTGCCAGCAGTGATGACAGGGGCGCAGATACGCAGTATTTT. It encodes CASSDDRGADTQYF.

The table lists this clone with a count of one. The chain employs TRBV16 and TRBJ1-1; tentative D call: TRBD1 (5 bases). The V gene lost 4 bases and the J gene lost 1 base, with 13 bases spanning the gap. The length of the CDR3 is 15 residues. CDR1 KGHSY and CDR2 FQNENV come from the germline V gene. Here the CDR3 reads CASSRTGRTNTEAFF. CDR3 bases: TGTGCCAGCAGCCGTACGGGACGGACGAACACTGAAGCTTTCTTT. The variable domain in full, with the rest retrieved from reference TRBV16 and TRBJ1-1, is GEEVAQTPKHLVRGEGQKAKLYCAPIKGHSYVFWYQQVLKNEFKFLISFQNENVFDETGMPKERFSAKCLPNSPCSLEIQATKLEDSAVYFCASSRTGRTNTEAFFGQGTRLTVV.

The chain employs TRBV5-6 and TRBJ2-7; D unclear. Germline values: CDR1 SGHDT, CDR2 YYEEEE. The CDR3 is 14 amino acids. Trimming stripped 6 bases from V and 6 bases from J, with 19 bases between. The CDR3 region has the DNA TGTGCCAGCAACCCGACAAAGGCGTGGAGCGAGCAGTACTTC. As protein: CASNPTKAWSEQYF. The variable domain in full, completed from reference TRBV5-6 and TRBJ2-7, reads DAGVTQSPTHLIKTRGQQVTLRCSPKSGHDTVSWYQQALGQGPQFIFQYYEEEERQRGNFPDRFSGHQFPNYSSELNVNALLLGDSALYLCASNPTKAWSEQYFGPGTRLTVT.

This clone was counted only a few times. DNA for the CDR3: TGTGTCAGAAGCGCCGGGGCTACGGAATTCAATGAGCAGTTCTTC. Translating gives CVRSAGATEFNEQFF. The chain employs TRBV7-5 and TRBJ2-1. TRBV7-5 is a documented pseudogene. The CDR3 loop spans 15 amino acids.

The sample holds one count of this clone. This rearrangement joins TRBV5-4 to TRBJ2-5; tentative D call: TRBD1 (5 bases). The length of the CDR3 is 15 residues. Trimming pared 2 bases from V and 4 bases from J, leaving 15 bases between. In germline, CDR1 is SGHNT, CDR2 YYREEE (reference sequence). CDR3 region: CASSFRQGSGETQYF. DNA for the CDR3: TGTGCCAGCAGCTTTCGGCAGGGTTCGGGAGAGACCCAGTACTTC.

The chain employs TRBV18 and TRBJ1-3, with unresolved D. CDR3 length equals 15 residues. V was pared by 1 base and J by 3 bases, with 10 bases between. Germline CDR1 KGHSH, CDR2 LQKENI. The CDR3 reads CASSPQSPYGNTIYF. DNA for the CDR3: TGTGCCAGCTCACCACAGTCCCCGTATGGAAACACCATATATTTT.

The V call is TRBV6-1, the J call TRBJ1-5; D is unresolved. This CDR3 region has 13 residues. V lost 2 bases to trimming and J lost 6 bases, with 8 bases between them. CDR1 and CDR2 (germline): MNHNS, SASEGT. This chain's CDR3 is CASSELYRQPQHF. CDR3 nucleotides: TGTGCCAGCAGTGAACTATACCGTCAGCCCCAGCATTTT.

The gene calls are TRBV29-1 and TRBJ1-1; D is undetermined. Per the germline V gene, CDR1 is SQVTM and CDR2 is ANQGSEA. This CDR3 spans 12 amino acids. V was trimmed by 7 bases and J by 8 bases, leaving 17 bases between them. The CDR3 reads CSALGRKKEAFF. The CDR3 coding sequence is TGCAGCGCATTGGGCAGAAAAAAAGAAGCTTTCTTT.

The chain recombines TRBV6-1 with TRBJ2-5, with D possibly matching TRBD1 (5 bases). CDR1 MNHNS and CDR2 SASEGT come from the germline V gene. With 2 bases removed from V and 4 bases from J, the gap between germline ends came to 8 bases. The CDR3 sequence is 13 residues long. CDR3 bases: TGTGCCAGCAGTGAAATGCAGGGAGAGACCCAGTACTTC. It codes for CASSEMQGETQYF.

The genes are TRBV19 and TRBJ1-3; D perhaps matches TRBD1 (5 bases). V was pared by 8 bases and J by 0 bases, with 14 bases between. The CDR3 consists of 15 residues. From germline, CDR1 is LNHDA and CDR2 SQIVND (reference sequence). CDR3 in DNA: TGTGCCAGTCCATTGGATACAGGCTCTGGAAACACCATATATTTT. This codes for CASPLDTGSGNTIYF. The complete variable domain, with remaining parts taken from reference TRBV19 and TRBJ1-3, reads DGGITQSPKYLFRKEGQNVTLSCEQNLNHDAMYWYRQDPGQGLRLIYYSQIVNDFQKGDIAEGYSVSREKKESFPLTVTSAQKNPTAFYLCASPLDTGSGNTIYFGEGSWLTVV.

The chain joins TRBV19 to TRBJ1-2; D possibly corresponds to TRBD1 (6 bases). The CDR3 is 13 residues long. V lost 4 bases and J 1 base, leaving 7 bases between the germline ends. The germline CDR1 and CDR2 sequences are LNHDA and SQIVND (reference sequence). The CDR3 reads CASSKQGNYGYTF. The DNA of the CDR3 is TGTGCCAGTAGTAAACAGGGTAACTATGGCTACACCTTC.

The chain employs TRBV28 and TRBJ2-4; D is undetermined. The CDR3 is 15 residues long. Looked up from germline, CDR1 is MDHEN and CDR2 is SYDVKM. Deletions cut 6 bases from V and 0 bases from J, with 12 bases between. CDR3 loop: CASRPGPPAKNIQYF. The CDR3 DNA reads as TGTGCCAGCAGACCGGGCCCTCCAGCCAAAAACATTCAGTACTTC.

The CDR3 sequence is CASGLFAVGEAGEAFF. The CDR3 DNA follows: TGTGCTAGTGGTTTGTTCGCGGTGGGGGAAGCAGGAGAAGCTTTCTTT. The genes are TRBV12-5 and TRBJ1-1; weak D call: TRBD1 (5 bases). The CDR3 covers 16 residues. Deletions cut 2 bases from V and 8 bases from J, with 21 bases between. Germline V gives CDR1 LGHNT, CDR2 FRNRAP.

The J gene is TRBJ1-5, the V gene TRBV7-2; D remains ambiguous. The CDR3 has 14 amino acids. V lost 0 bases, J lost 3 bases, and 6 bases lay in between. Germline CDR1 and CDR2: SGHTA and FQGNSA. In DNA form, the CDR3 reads TGTGCCAGCAGCTTAGCTGGTGACAATCAGCCCCAGCATTTT. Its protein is CASSLAGDNQPQHF.

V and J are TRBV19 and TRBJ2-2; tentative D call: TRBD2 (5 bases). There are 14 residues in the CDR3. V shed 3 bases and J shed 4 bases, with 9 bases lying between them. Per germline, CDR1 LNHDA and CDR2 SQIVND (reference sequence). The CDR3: CASSIWAGTGELFF. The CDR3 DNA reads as TGTGCCAGTAGTATCTGGGCGGGCACCGGGGAGCTGTTTTTT. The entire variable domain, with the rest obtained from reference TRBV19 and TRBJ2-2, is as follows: DGGITQSPKYLFRKEGQNVTLSCEQNLNHDAMYWYRQDPGQGLRLIYYSQIVNDFQKGDIAEGYSVSREKKESFPLTVTSAQKNPTAFYLCASSIWAGTGELFFGEGSRLTVL.

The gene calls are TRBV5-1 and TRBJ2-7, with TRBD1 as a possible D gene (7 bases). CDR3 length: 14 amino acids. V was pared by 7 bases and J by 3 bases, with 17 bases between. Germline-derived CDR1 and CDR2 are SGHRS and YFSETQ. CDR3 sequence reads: CASGQGGQLYEQYF. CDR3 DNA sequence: TGCGCCAGCGGCCAGGGGGGCCAGCTCTACGAGCAGTACTTC.

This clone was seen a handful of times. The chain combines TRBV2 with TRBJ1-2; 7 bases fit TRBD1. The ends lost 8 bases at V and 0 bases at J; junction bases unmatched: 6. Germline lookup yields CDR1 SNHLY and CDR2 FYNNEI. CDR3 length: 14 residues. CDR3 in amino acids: CASGRDRTNYGYTF. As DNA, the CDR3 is TGTGCCAGCGGACGGGACAGAACTAACTATGGCTACACCTTC. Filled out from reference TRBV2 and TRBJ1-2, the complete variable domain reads EPEVTQTPSHQVTQMGQEVILRCVPISNHLYFYWYRQILGQKVEFLVSFYNNEISEKSEIFDDQFSVERPDGSNFTLKIRSTKLEDSAMYFCASGRDRTNYGYTFGSGTRLTVV.

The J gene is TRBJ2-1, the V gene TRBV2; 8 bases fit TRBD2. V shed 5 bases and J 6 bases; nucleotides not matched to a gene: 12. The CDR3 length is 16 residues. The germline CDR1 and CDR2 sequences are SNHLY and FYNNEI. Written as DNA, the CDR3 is TGTGCCAGCAGTTTATTGGGGGCGGGAGGTACCAATGAGCAGTTCTTC. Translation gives CASSLLGAGGTNEQFF.

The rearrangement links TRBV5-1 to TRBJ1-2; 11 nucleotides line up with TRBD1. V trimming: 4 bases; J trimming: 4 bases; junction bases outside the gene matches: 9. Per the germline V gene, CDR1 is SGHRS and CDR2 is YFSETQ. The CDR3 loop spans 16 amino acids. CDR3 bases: TGCGCCAGCAGCCAAAAGGACAGGGGGCCAGGCTATGGCTACACCTTC. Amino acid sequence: CASSQKDRGPGYGYTF.

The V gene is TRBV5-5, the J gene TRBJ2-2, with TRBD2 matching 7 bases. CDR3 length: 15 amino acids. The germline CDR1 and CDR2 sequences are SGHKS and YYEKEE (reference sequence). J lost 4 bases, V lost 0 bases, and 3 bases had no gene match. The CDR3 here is CASSLGGSGTGELFF. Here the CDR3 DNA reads TGTGCCAGCAGCTTGGGCGGGAGTGGCACCGGGGAGCTGTTTTTT.

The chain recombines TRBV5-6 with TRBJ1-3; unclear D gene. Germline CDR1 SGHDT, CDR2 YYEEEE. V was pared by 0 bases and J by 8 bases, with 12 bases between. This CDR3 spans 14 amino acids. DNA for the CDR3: TGTGCCAGCAGCTTGGGCACCAGGAGGGACACCATATATTTT. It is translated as CASSLGTRRDTIYF.

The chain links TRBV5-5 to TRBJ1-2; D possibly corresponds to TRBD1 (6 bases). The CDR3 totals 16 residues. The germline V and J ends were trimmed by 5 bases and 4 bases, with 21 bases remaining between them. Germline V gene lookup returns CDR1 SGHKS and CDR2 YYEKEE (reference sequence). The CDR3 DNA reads TGTGCCAGCAGGGAGTCTCTAGACAGGTTCGCCTATGGCTACACCTTC. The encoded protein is CASRESLDRFAYGYTF.

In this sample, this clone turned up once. The CDR3 reads CASSSGQGAAYGYTF. The CDR3 coding sequence is TGTGCCAGCTCATCGGGACAGGGGGCCGCCTATGGCTACACCTTC. The genes are TRBV18 and TRBJ1-2; TRBD1 matches 12 bases. After removal of 5 bases from V and 4 bases from J, the junction contained 5 bases not matched to a gene. Germline CDR1 and CDR2: KGHSH and LQKENI. The CDR3 is 15 amino acids.

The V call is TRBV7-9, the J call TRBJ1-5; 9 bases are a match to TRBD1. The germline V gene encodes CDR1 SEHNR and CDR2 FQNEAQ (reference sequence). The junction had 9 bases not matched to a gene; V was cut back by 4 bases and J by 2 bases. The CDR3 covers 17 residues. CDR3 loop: CASSSNRGRTGNQPQHF. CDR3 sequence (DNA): TGTGCCAGCAGCTCAAACAGGGGGCGGACAGGCAATCAGCCCCAGCATTTT.